This TCR beta chain is drawn from a study of T cell repertoires in cytomegalovirus infection. Overall study context: It can be stated that public TCR beta signatures indicated CMV infection as well as a matching HLA type. Study conclusions and caveats: Clonotype analysis showed dominance of the ex vivo response by HLA-C-restricted CMV-specific TCR beta clonotypes. Carriers of CMV plus the relevant HLA were identified by cumulative public TCR beta family frequency.

MiXCR, applied by TCRdb to the reads, yields one record per CDR3 protein. The sample lists 450,000 to 650,000 distinct CDR3 sequences, around a quarter occurring once. About this clonotype: Antigen specificity is unknown.

The germline CDR1 and CDR2 sequences are SGHTA and FQGNSA. This CDR3 comprises 16 residues. Trimming took 0 bases from V and 7 from J; bases not matched to a gene: 5. V usage is TRBV7-2 and J usage is TRBJ2-2; 10 bases are a match to TRBD1. Sequencing used PBMCs. This clonotype was obtained from a human donor in good health (CMV status not recorded). Some clones in this sample may be carry-over from other donors' samples. This CDR3 is CASSLAGTGVVGELFF. CDR3 DNA: TGTGCCAGCAGCTTAGCCGGGACAGGGGTGGTCGGGGAGCTGTTTTTT.